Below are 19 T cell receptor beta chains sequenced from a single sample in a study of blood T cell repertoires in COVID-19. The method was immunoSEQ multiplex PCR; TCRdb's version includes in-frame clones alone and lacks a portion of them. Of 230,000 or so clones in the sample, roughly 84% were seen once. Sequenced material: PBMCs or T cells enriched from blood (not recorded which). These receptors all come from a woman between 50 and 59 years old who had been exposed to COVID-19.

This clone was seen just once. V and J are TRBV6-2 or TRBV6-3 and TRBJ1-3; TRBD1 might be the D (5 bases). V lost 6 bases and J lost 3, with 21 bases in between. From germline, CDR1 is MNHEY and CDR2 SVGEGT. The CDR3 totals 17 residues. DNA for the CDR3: TGTGCCAGCAGCCCTTATGACAGTCACTCAGGTGGAAACACCATATATTTT. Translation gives CASSPYDSHSGGNTIYF.

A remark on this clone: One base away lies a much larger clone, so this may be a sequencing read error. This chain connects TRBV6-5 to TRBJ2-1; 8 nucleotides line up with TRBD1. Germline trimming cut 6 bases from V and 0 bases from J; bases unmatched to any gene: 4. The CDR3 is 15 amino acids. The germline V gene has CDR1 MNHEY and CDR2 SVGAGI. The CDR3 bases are TGTGCCAGCAGCCGGGACAGGTCCTCCTACAATGAGCAGTTCTTC. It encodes CASSRDRSSYNEQFF.

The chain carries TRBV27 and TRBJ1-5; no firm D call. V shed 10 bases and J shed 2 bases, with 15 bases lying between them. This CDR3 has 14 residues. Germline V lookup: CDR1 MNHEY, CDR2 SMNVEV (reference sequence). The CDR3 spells CATSEEYGNQPQHF. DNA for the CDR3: TGTGCCACGTCGGAGGAATACGGCAATCAGCCCCAGCATTTT.

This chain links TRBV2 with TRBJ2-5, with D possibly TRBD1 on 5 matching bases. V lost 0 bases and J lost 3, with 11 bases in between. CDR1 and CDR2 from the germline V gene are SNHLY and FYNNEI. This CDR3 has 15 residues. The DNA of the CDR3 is TGTGCCAGCAGTGAAGCGCCCGGCAGGGAAGAGACCCAGTACTTC. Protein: CASSEAPGREETQYF.

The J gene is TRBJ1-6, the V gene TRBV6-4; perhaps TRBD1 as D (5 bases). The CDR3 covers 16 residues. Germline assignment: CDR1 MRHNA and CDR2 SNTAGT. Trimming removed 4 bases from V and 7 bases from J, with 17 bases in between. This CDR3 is CASSVEGNLGNSPLHF. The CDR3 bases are TGTGCCAGCAGTGTGGAGGGGAACTTGGGGAATTCACCCCTCCACTTT.

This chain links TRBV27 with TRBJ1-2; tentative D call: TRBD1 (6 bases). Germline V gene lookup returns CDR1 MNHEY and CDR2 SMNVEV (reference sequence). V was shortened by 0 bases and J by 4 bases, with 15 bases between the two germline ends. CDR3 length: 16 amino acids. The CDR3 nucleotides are TGTGCCAGCAGTTTATCTCTCGGGGGGACACCCTATGGCTACACCTTC. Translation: CASSLSLGGTPYGYTF.

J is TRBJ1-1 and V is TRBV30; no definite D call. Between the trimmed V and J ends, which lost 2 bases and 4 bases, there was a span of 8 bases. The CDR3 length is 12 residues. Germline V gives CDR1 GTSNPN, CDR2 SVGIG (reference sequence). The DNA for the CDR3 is TGTGCCTGGAGTCCTACGTCCACTGAAGCTTTCTTT. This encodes CAWSPTSTEAFF.

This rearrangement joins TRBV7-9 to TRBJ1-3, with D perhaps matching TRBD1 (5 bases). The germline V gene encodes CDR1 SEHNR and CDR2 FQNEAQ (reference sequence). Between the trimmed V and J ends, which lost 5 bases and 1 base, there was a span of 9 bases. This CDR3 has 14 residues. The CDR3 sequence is CASSPGGSGNTIYF. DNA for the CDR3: TGTGCCAGCAGCCCGGGGGGGTCTGGAAACACCATATATTTT. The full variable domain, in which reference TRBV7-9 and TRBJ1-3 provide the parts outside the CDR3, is DTGVSQNPRHKITKRGQNVTFRCDPISEHNRLYWYRQTLGQGPEFLTYFQNEAQLEKSRLLSDRFSAERPKGSFSTLEIQRTEQGDSAMYLCASSPGGSGNTIYFGEGSWLTVV.

The CDR3 is CASSPRQGYTEAFF. Written as DNA, the CDR3 is TGTGCCAGCTCACCTAGACAGGGGTACACTGAAGCTTTCTTT. The gene calls are TRBV18 and TRBJ1-1; TRBD1 matches 8 bases. The CDR3 covers 14 residues. The ends lost 3 bases at V and 3 bases at J; junction bases unmatched: 3. Per the germline V gene, CDR1 is KGHSH and CDR2 is LQKENI.

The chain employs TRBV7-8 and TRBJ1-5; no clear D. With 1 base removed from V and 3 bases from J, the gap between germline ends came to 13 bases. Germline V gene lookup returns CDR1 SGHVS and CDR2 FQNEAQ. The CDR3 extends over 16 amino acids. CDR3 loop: CASSLGRNSANQPQHF. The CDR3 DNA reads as TGTGCCAGCAGCTTAGGCAGAAATTCCGCCAATCAGCCCCAGCATTTT.

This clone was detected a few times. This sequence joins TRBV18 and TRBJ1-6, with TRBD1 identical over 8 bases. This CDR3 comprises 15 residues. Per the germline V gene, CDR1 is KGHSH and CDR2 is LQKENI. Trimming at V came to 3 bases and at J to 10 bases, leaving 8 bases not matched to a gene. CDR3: CASSPVSQGVSPLHF. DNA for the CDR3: TGTGCCAGCTCACCTGTCTCACAGGGGGTCTCACCCCTCCACTTT. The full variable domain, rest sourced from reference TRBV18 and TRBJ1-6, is NAGVMQNPRHLVRRRGQEARLRCSPMKGHSHVYWYRQLPEEGLKFMVYLQKENIIDESGMPKERFSAEFPKEGPSILRIQQVVRGDSAAYFCASSPVSQGVSPLHFGNGTRLTVT.

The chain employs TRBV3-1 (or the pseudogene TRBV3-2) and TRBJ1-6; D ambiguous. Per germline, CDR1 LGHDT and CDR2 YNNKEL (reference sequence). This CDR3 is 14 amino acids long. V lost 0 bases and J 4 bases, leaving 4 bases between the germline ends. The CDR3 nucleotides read TGTGCCAGCAGCCAAGACAGGTATAATTCACCCCTCCACTTT. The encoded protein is CASSQDRYNSPLHF.

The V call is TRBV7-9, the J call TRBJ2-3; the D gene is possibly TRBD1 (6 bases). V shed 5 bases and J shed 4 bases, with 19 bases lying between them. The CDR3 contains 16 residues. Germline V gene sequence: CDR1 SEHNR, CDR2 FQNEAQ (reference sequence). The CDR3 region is CASSRWTEPLPDTQYF. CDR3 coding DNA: TGTGCCAGCAGCCGATGGACAGAGCCCTTGCCAGATACGCAGTATTTT.

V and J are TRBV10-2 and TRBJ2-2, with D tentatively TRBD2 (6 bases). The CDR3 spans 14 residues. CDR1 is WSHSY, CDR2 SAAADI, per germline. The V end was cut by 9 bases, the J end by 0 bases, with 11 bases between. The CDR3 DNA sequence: TGCGCCAGTCGGGACTCCGCGAACACCGGGGAGCTGTTTTTT. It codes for CASRDSANTGELFF.

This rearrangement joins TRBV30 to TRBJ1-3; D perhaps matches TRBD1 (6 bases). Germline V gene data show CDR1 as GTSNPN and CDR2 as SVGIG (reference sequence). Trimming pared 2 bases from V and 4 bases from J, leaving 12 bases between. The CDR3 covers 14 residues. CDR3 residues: CAWSTGTPGNTIYF. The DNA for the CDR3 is TGTGCCTGGAGTACCGGGACACCGGGAAACACCATATATTTT.

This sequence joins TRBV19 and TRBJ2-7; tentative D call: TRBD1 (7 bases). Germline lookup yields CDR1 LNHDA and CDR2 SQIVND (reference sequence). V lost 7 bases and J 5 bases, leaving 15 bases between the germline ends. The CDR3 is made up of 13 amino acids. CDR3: CASTRRDSDEQYF. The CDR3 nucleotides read TGTGCCAGTACCAGGAGGGACAGTGACGAGCAGTACTTC.

The CDR3 region has the DNA TGTGCCAGTAGTATTAAAGGACAGGGGAACACTGAAGCTTTCTTT. Encoded protein: CASSIKGQGNTEAFF. The chain is built from TRBV19 and TRBJ1-1; 8 nucleotides agree with TRBD1. The length of the CDR3 is 15 residues. Germline V gene sequence: CDR1 LNHDA, CDR2 SQIVND (reference sequence). The ends lost 3 bases at V and 1 base at J; junction bases unmatched: 4.

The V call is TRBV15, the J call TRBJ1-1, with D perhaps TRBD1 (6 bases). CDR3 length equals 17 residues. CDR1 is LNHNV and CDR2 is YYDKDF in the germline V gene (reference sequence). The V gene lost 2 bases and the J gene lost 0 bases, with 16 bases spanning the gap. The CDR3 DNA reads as TGTGCCACCAGCAGATCCTCCAGGGGATCCATGAACACTGAAGCTTTCTTT. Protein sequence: CATSRSSRGSMNTEAFF.

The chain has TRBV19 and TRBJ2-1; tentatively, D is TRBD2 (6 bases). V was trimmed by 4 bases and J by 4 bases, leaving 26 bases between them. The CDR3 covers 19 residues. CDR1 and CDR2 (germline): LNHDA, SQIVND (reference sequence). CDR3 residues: CASSTTSGSPGRSYNEQFF. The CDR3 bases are TGTGCCAGTAGTACCACGTCGGGTAGCCCGGGGAGGTCGTACAATGAGCAGTTCTTC.